This TCR beta chain was found in a study of T cells in Graves' hyperthyroidism and ophthalmopathy. Amplified TCR beta CDR3 regions derived from RNA transcripts. Initially, a first-round RT-PCR of the TCR CDR3 employed the HTBI primer set. TCRdb reprocessed the multiplex PCR reads via MiXCR and lists one record per CDR3 protein. The sample consists of around 250,000 distinct CDR3 sequences, roughly 15% of them appearing once. This clonotype was seen a few times. The sequenced material came from blood. The TCR comes from a woman aged 40-49 years with Graves' hyperthyroidism that later progressed to Graves' ophthalmopathy.

The CDR3 coding sequence is TGCAGCGTTGAAGGTAGCGGGAGGGCCGTAAATGAGCAGTTCTTC. Translating gives CSVEGSGRAVNEQFF. The genes are TRBV29-1 and TRBJ2-1; the match to TRBD2 covers 11 bases. Germline trimming cut 1 base from V and 7 bases from J; bases unmatched to any gene: 6. Germline-derived CDR1 and CDR2 are SQVTM and ANQGSEA. CDR3 length: 15 amino acids.